These T cell receptor beta chains were read from a single sample in a study of Ad26.COV2.S vaccination and SARS-CoV-2 variants. Sequencing used immunoSEQ multiplex PCR; TCRdb keeps in-frame clones, though not all of them. In the table there are 300,000 to 350,000 clones, 88% of which are singletons. The material sequenced was peripheral blood, taken in a trial of Ad26.COV2.S vaccine versus placebo. The receptors here all came from a person aged 18 to 65 who received the Ad26.COV2.S COVID-19 vaccine or a placebo. The conserved cysteine and the conserved F or W are not part of the CDR3 here.

j_call	v_call	cdr3_aa
TRBJ2-7	TRBV6-5	ASSQWTGNEQY
TRBJ2-7	TRBV19	ASSIAGGGEQY
TRBJ2-7	TRBV5-1	ASSYYSGTGSEQY
TRBJ1-6	TRBV2	ASKNSHSPLH
TRBJ1-2	TRBV5-4	ASSDNPGQNSYGYT
TRBJ2-2	TRBV5-1	ASSSSGQNTGELF
TRBJ1-2	TRBV12-5	ASGLPSLASVYGYT
TRBJ1-6	TRBV12-5	ASGLEDNSPLH
TRBJ2-1	TRBV4-1	ASSQWGESYNEQF
TRBJ2-2	TRBV5-1	ASSLGHPNTGELF